This T cell receptor beta chain derives from a study of glioma-infiltrating T cells (dated by TCRdb to the mid-2010s). About the study as a whole: Sequencing of TCR alpha- and beta-chain repertoires was performed on glioma tissue, on non-neoplastic brain tissue, and on matched peripheral blood mononuclear cells. The paired cohort was made up of three low-grade glioma patients, about 8 primary glioblastoma patients and three non-glioma patients who contributed non-neoplastic brain tissue. To gauge divergence between tissue and blood T-cell populations, every tissue-infiltrating repertoire was compared against the peripheral blood repertoire from the same patient.

This clonotype was seen ten or more times. What antigen it recognizes has not been identified. Per-nucleotide qualities are absent, and no much larger clonotype sits a single base away. CDR1 and CDR2 are drawn from the germline V gene (reference sequence): MNHEY, SMNVEV. The junction shows trimming of 4 bases on V and 8 bases on J, plus 7 bases between the germline ends. There are 11 amino acids in the CDR3, from cysteine to phenylalanine inclusive. CDR3 DNA only is kept here, 33 bases in frame from base 1. Broader findings and caveats from the paper: VJ-independent divergence between tissue and blood was found to be below expectation in non-neoplastic patients but above expectation in all gliomas, particularly low-grade gliomas. The group comparisons were based on small numbers of patients: three non-neoplastic, three low-grade glioma and seven to nine glioblastoma patients. Very few CDR3 sequences were shared between tissue and blood, attributed to high CDR3 diversity and limited sampling.

TCR alpha and beta CDR3 regions were amplified with the iRepertoire nested amplicon-rescue multiplex PCR (arm-PCR) platform from RNA. The input for one-step reverse transcription and amplification was roughly 85-400 ng of either tissue mRNA or PBMC total RNA. Following bead purification, Illumina adapters were added through a secondary multiplex PCR, and the libraries were then gel-purified between 200 and 400 bp. Demultiplexing relied on internal 6-nucleotide barcodes carried by the libraries. The libraries were sequenced on an Illumina MiSeq using 2x220 or 2x250 nucleotide paired-end reads. The study's processing was this. Paired reads were merged using FLASH 1.2.11 and aligned with BWA-MEM to the GRCh37 human genome, and TRA and TRB reads were then extracted. For V and J assignment, an IMGT-derived reference of cassette sequences and CDR3 motifs that included pseudogenes was used. Reads were translated in three frames, and productive CDR3s were defined as those with a C...FGXG motif and no stop codons. Unique combinations of V-J cassette pair and CDR3 amino acid sequence were defined as clonotypes. Hamming distance filtering was applied to reads, with thresholds set by the sequence error rate of each sample in mapped regions. TCRdb reworked the public reads: Q25 trimming with fastp, MiXCR clone assembly, productive beta chains retained. Entries are consolidated by CDR3 protein sequence, retaining the most common genes and DNA. For this entry, the V and J calls and clone size follow TCRdb and not the study's own pipeline. In all, the sample holds roughly 100,000 distinct CDR3 sequences, and less than 30% of those were seen once. The ten biggest clones cover approximately 46% of the sample.

Sequenced input: glioma tissue, nonneoplastic brain tissue, or PBMCs (not recorded which). The chain is assembled from TRBV27 and TRBJ2-3, with the D gene not confidently named. This receptor was taken from a human donor with low-grade glioma or glioblastoma, undergoing nonglioma brain surgery, or in good health (not recorded which). The CDR3 region: CASSSRTTQYF. The DNA reads TGTGCCAGCAGTTCTCGGACTACGCAGTATTTT.